This TCR beta chain was captured in a study of T cell changes during pregnancy in multiple sclerosis. Generated by immunoSEQ multiplex PCR, the TCRdb table keeps only in-frame clones and is missing some. The table includes tens of thousands of clones, approximately 89% detected once. Sequencing used CD4+ T cells from peripheral blood mononuclear cells, obtained in the first trimester of pregnancy. This receptor was identified in a female donor with multiple sclerosis, enrolled in a pregnancy study.

CDR3 nucleotides: TGTGCCAGCAGCAGTAGCGGGAGACTCACAGATACGCAGTATTTT. Its translation: CASSSSGRLTDTQYF. The V gene is TRBV7-3, the J gene TRBJ2-3; 9 nucleotides agree with TRBD2. With 5 bases clipped from V and 2 bases from J, the junction kept 5 bases outside the gene matches. The CDR3 contains 15 residues. CDR1 SGHTA and CDR2 FQGTGA come from the germline V gene.